This T cell receptor beta chain was recorded in a study of lymphopenia after photon versus proton radiotherapy. The method was immunoSEQ multiplex PCR; TCRdb's version includes in-frame clones alone and lacks a portion of them. The sample shows about 20,000 clones, approximately 91% of them seen only once. CDR3 length: 12 residues. Germline CDR1 reads MDHEN; CDR2 reads SYDVKM. Between the trimmed V and J ends, which lost 1 base and 9 bases, there was a span of 7 bases. This clone appeared once. The rearrangement uses TRBV28 and TRBJ1-5, with D unclear. This receptor was obtained from a woman aged 70-85 years with pancreatic cancer. Some clones in this sample may be carry-over from other donors' samples. Sample: peripheral blood, taken from a patient treated with proton-based radiotherapy. For the CDR3, the DNA is TGTGCCAGCAGTTTATCGGGAACGCCCCAGCATTTT. Its protein product is CASSLSGTPQHF.